This TCR beta chain was recorded in a study of beta chain features in type 1 diabetes. Study findings and constraints: Patients' naive, central memory and Treg TCRB repertoires seemed closer to one another than those of healthy donors.

The CDR3 has 15 residues. The ends were cut back, 4 bases at V and 6 bases at J, with 17 bases in the middle. Looked up from germline, CDR1 is MDHEN and CDR2 is SYDVKM. Only a few counts were recorded for this clone. Its target is unknown. Of the isolated RNA, all was reverse transcribed, and so the sequenced material was expressed TCRB transcripts. Libraries were prepared by immunoSEQ multiplex PCR; TCRdb keeps only in-frame clonotypes and omits some of them. The sample holds fewer than 400,000 clones, 6.5% to 10% seen once. This receptor was obtained from a woman aged 18-35 years in good health. The J gene is TRBJ2-3, the V gene TRBV28; D remains unclear. The sequenced sample was central memory CD4+ T cells from blood. CDR3: CASSSPGRIVDTQYF. In nucleotides, the CDR3 is TGTGCCAGCAGTTCCCCGGGCAGGATAGTGGATACGCAGTATTTT.